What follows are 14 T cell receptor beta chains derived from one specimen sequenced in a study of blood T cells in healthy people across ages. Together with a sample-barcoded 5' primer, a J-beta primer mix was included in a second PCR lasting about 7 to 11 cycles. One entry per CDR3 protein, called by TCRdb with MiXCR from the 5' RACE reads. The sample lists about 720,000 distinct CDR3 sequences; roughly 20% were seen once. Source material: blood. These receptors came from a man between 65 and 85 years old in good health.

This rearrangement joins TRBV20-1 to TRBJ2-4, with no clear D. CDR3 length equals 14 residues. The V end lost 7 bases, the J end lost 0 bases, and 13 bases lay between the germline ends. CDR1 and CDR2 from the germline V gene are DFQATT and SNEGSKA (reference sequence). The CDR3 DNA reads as TGCAGTGTCCCGTTGGGTCTAGCCAAAAACATTCAGTACTTC. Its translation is CSVPLGLAKNIQYF.

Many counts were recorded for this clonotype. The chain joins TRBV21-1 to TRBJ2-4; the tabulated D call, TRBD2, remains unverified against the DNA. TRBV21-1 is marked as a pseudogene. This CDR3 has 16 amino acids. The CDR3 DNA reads TGTGCCAGCAGCGCCAGACTAGCGAGAGCCAAAAACATTCAGTACTTC. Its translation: CASSARLARAKNIQYF.

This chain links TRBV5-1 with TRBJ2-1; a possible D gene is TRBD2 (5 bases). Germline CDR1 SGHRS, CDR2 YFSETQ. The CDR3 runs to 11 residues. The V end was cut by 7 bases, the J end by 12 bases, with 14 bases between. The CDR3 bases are TGCGCCAGCGGCGGAGGCGGGCCGCAGTTCTTC. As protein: CASGGGGPQFF. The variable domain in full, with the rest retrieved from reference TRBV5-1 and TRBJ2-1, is KAGVTQTPRYLIKTRGQQVTLSCSPISGHRSVSWYQQTPGQGLQFLFEYFSETQRNKGNFPGRFSGRQFSNSRSEMNVSTLELGDSALYLCASGGGGPQFFGPGTRLTVL.

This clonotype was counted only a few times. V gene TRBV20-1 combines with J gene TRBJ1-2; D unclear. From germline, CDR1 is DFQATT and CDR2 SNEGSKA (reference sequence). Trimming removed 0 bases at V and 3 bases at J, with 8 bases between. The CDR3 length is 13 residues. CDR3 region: CSARDRSYYGYTF. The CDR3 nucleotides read TGCAGTGCTAGAGACAGATCTTACTATGGCTACACCTTC.

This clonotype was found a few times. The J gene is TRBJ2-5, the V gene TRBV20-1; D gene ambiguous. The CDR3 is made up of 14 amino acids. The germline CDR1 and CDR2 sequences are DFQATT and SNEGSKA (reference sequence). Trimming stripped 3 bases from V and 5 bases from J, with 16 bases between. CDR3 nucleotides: TGCAGTGCTAGTAAGCCACTGGGGTGGGAGACCCAGTACTTC. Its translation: CSASKPLGWETQYF.

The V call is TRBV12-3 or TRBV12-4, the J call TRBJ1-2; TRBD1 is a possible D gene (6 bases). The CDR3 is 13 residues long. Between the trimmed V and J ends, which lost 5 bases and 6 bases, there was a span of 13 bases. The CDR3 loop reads CASSNRVRDGYTF. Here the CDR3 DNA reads TGTGCCAGCAGTAACAGGGTTCGCGATGGCTACACCTTC.

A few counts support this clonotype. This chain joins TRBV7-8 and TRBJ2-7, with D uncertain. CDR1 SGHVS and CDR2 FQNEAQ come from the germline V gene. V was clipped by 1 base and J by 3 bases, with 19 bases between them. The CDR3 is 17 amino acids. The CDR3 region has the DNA TGTGCCAGCAGCTTAGGGAGCCCGATAGATAGTCTCTACGAGCAGTACTTC. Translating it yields CASSLGSPIDSLYEQYF.

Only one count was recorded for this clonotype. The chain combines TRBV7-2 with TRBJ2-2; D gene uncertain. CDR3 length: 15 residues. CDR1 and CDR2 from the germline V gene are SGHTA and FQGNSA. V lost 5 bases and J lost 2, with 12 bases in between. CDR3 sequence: CASSPRVVNTGELFF. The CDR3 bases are TGTGCCAGCAGCCCTCGCGTCGTCAACACCGGGGAGCTGTTTTTT.

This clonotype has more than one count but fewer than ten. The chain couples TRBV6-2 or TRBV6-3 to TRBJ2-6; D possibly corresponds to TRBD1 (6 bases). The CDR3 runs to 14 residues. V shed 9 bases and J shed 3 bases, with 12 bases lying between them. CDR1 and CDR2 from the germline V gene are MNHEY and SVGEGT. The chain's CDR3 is CASLTGLGANVLTF. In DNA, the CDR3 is TGTGCCAGTCTTACAGGGCTTGGGGCCAACGTCCTGACTTTC.

The CDR3, as DNA: TGCGCCAGCAGCGTCCATGATACGCAGTATTTT. Amino acid sequence: CASSVHDTQYF. The V call is TRBV5-1, the J call TRBJ2-3; D ambiguous. The CDR3 has 11 residues. CDR1 is SGHRS and CDR2 is YFSETQ in the germline V gene. The V end was cut by 4 bases, the J end by 6 bases, with 6 bases between.

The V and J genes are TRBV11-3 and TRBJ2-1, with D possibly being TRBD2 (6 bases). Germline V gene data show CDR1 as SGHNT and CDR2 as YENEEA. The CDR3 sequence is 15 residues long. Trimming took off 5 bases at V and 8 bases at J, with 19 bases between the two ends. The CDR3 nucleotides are TGTGCCAGCAGCACGACTAGTCGGGTTTCATATGAGCAGTTCTTC. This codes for CASSTTSRVSYEQFF.

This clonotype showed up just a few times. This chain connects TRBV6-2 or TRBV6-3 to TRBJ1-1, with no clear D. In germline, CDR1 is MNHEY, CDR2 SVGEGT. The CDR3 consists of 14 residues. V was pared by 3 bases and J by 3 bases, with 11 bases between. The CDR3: CASSYWVGYTEAFF. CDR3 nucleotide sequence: TGTGCCAGCAGTTATTGGGTTGGCTACACTGAAGCTTTCTTT.

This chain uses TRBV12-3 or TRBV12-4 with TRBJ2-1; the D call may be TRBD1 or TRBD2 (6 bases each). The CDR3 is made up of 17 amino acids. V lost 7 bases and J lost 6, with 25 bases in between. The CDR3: CASTSRPLARGGNEQFF. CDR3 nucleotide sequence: TGTGCCAGCACCTCCCGCCCTCTAGCGCGAGGGGGCAATGAGCAGTTCTTC.

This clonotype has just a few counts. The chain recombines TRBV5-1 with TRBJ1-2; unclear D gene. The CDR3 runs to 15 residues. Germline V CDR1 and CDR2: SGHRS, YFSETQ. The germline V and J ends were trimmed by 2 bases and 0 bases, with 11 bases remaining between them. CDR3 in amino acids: CASSFSTVANYGYTF. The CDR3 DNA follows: TGCGCCAGCAGCTTCTCGACGGTAGCTAACTATGGCTACACCTTC. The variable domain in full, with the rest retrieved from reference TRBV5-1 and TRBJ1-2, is KAGVTQTPRYLIKTRGQQVTLSCSPISGHRSVSWYQQTPGQGLQFLFEYFSETQRNKGNFPGRFSGRQFSNSRSEMNVSTLELGDSALYLCASSFSTVANYGYTFGSGTRLTVV.